The rows below give T cell receptor beta chains drawn from one sample of a study of blood T cells in healthy people across ages. TCRdb passed the 5' RACE reads through MiXCR, listing each CDR3 protein once. The sample gives about 1 million distinct CDR3 sequences, 45% of which show up once; approximately 20% is in the top ten. Material for sequencing was blood. The receptor source for this set is an older woman in good health. The CDR3 runs from the conserved cysteine through the conserved F or W. The order of the fields is J gene, clone size, V gene, D gene, CDR3 protein, CDR3 DNA. D genes are given only for firm matches. Size values are once, few and many counts, or a class for expanded clones, and some rows have none.

>TRBJ2-7|few|TRBV11-1|TRBD2
CASSLWALSDLAGGPSSYNEQYF
TGTGCCAGCAGCTTATGGGCCCTTAGCGATTTAGCGGGAGGTCCCAGCTCCTACAATGAGCAGTACTTC
>TRBJ1-2|few|TRBV5-1|.
CASSLDANYGYTF
TGCGCCAGCAGCCTAGATGCCAACTATGGCTACACCTTC
>TRBJ2-2|.|TRBV7-7|.
CASSPSVPGELFF
TGTGCCAGCAGCCCTAGTGTACCCGGGGAGCTGTTTTTT
>TRBJ2-2|.|TRBV10-3|TRBD1
CAISDAGTGNTGELFF
TGTGCCATCAGCGACGCCGGGACAGGGAACACCGGGGAGCTGTTTTTT
>TRBJ2-5|.|TRBV6-6|.
CASRQGLYNEQYF
TGTGCCAGCCGGCAGGGGCTGTACAATGAGCAGTACTTC
>TRBJ1-1|.|TRBV29-1|.
CSATGSTEAFF
TGCAGCGCAACAGGGTCCACTGAAGCTTTCTTT
>TRBJ2-3|.|TRBV6-6|.
CASSSPGTDTQYF
TGTGCCAGCAGTTCACCGGGGACAGATACGCAGTATTTT
>TRBJ2-3|many|TRBV20-1|.
CSAEVQGTDTQYF
TGCAGTGCCGAAGTACAGGGTACAGATACGCAGTATTTT
>TRBJ2-5|.|TRBV28|TRBD2
CASSSAAAGVGEQYF
TGTGCCAGCAGTTCCGCCGCCGCGGGAGTCGGGGAGCAGTACTTC
>TRBJ2-4|few|TRBV27|TRBD2
CASGASGSAKNIQYF
TGTGCCAGCGGGGCTAGCGGGAGTGCCAAAAACATTCAGTACTTC
>TRBJ1-1|many|TRBV29-1|.
CSALQQNTEAFF
TGCAGCGCCCTCCAACAGAACACTGAAGCTTTCTTT
>TRBJ1-5|.|TRBV12-3/TRBV12-4|TRBD1
CASTHQGAGQPQHF
TGTGCCAGCACCCATCAGGGGGCGGGTCAGCCCCAGCATTTT
>TRBJ2-1|.|TRBV28|.
CASRGVAHNEQFF
TGTGCCAGCAGGGGGGTTGCTCACAATGAGCAGTTCTTC
>TRBJ2-3|.|TRBV9|TRBD2
CASSVGTSGPTDTQYF
TGTGCCAGCAGCGTAGGAACTAGCGGCCCCACAGATACGCAGTATTTT
>TRBJ2-7|.|TRBV20-1|TRBD2
CSARVAGVYDEQYF
TGCAGTGCTAGAGTGGCGGGAGTTTACGACGAGCAGTACTTC
>TRBJ1-2|.|TRBV28|TRBD1
CASRPTGDGYTF
TGTGCCAGCAGACCGACAGGGGATGGCTACACCTTC